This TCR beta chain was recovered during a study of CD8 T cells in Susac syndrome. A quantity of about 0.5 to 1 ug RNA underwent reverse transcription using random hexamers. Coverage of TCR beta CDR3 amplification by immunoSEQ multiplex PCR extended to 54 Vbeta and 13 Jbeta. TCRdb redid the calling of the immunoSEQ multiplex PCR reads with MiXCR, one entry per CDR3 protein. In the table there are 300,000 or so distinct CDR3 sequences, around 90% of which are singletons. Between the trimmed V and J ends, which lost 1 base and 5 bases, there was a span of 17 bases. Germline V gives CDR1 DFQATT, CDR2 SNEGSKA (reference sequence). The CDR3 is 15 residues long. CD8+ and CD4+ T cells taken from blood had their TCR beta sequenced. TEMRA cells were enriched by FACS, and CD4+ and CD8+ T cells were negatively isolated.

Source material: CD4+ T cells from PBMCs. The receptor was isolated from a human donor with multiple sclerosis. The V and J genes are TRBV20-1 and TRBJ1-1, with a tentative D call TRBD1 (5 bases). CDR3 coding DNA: TGCAGTGCTAGAGTTTCCGGGGCCAGGGATACTGAAGCTTTCTTT. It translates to CSARVSGARDTEAFF.